This TCR beta chain was sequenced during a study of T-cell memory formation after mild COVID-19. This clonotype was seen many times. Its antigen is undetermined. One entry per CDR3 protein, called by TCRdb with MiXCR from the 5' RACE reads. The table has about 300,000 distinct CDR3 sequences, roughly 19% seen once. Notes on the study in general: Certain responding clones were present in pre-infection memory, suggesting participation of cross-reactive memory. Shrinking CD4+ clones resided mostly in CM and EM, and CD8+ ones in EMRA.

Germline CDR1 KGHDR, CDR2 SFDVKD. The CDR3 totals 14 residues. Trimming took off 6 bases at V and 10 bases at J, with 18 bases between the two ends. Sequenced: PBMCs or a T cell subset sorted from them (not recorded which). The clonotype comes from a man aged 18 to 30 who had mild COVID-19 (a few samples of this study predate the infection). Cell type and time point are not known. The V call is TRBV24-1, the J call TRBJ2-1; the D call may be TRBD1 or TRBD2 (5 bases each). The CDR3: CATSTGTNSREQFF. The CDR3 DNA reads as TGTGCCACCAGTACCGGGACCAACTCGCGGGAGCAGTTCTTC.